This TCR beta chain appears in the sequencing data of a study of blood T cell repertoires in COVID-19. For the study at large: Acute and convalescent COVID-19 samples came from the United States, Italy and Spain. T cells, B-cell-depleted T cells, or PBMCs provided the cDNA or gDNA that served as material.

Original data processing: Amplification with reference gene primers provided the estimates of nucleated cell counts. Libraries were prepared by immunoSEQ multiplex PCR; TCRdb keeps only in-frame clonotypes and omits some of them. V and J calls and clone size are copied from that table; D and trimming were computed from the DNA. Of about 160,000 clones detected, over 85% appear once; the ten largest clones hold around 2%. As for this clone: Different DNA sequences within this sample yield the same CDR3.

From germline, CDR1 is KGHSH and CDR2 LQKENI. The CDR3 runs to 15 residues. J gave up 4 bases and V 3 bases, and 7 bases lay outside the gene matches. Enrollment of patients from Seattle took place during active infection, with longitudinal follow-up. The V call is TRBV18, the J call TRBJ2-7; TRBD1 matches 9 bases. This TCR derives from a woman in her fifties or sixties with COVID-19, enrolled during active disease. Sequencing used peripheral blood. The CDR3 protein is CASSPSGQGDYEQYF. The CDR3 nucleotides read TGTGCCAGCTCACCGTCGGGACAGGGAGATTACGAGCAGTACTTC.